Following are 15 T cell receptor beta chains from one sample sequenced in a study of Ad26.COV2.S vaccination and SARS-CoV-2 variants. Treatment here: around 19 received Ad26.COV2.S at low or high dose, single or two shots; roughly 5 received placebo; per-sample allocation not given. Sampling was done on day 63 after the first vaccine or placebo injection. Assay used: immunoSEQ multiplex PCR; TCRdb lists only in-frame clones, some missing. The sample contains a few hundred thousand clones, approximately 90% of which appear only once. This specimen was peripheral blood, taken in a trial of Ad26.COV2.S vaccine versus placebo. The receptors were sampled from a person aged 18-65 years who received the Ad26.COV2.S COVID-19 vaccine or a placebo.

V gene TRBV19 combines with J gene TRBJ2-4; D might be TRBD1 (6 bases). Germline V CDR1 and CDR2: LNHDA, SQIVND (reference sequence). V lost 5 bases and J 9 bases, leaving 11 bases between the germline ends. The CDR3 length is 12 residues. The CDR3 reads CASSYGQFIQYF. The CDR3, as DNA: TGTGCCAGTAGTTACGGACAGTTCATTCAGTACTTC. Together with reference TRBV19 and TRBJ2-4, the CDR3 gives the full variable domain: DGGITQSPKYLFRKEGQNVTLSCEQNLNHDAMYWYRQDPGQGLRLIYYSQIVNDFQKGDIAEGYSVSREKKESFPLTVTSAQKNPTAFYLCASSYGQFIQYFGAGTRLSVL.

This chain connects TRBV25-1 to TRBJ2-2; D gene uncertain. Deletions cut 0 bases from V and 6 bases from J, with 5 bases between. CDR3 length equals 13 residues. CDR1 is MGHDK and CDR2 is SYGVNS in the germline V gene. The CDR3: CASSEYLAGELFF. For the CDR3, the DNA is TGTGCCAGCAGTGAATACCTAGCCGGGGAGCTGTTTTTT.

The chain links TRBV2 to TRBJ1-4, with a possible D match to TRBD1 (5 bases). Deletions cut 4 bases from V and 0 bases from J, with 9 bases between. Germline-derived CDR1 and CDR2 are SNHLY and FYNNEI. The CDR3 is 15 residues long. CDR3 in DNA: TGTGCCAGCAGTGGGGGCCTTACAACTAATGAAAAACTGTTTTTT. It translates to CASSGGLTTNEKLFF.

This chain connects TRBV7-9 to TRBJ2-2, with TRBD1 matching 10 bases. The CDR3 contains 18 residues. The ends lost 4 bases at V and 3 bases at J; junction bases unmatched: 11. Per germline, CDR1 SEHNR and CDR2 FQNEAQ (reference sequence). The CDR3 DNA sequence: TGTGCCAGCAGCTCGATCGGGACAGGGGCCGTGGACACCGGGGAGCTGTTTTTT. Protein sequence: CASSSIGTGAVDTGELFF.

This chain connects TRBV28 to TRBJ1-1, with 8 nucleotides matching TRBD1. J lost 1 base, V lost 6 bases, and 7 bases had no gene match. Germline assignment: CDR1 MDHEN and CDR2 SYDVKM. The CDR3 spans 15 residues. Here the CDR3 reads CASRDRGSWNTEAFF. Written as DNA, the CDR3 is TGTGCCAGCAGAGACAGGGGCTCATGGAACACTGAAGCTTTCTTT.

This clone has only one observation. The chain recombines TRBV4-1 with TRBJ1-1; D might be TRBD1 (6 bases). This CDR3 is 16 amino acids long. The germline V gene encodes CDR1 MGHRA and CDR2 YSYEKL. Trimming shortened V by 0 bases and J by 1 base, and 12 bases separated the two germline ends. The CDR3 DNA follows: TGCGCCAGCAGCCAAGATCCCAACAGGGCGAACACTGAAGCTTTCTTT. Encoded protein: CASSQDPNRANTEAFF.

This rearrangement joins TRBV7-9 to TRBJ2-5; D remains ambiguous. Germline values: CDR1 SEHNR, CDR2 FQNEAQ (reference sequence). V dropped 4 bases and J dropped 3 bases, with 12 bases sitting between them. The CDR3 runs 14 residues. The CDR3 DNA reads TGTGCCAGCAGCTCGACTCGGACCAAAGAGACCCAGTACTTC. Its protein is CASSSTRTKETQYF. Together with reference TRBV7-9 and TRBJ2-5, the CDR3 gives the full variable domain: DTGVSQNPRHKITKRGQNVTFRCDPISEHNRLYWYRQTLGQGPEFLTYFQNEAQLEKSRLLSDRFSAERPKGSFSTLEIQRTEQGDSAMYLCASSSTRTKETQYFGPGTRLLVL.

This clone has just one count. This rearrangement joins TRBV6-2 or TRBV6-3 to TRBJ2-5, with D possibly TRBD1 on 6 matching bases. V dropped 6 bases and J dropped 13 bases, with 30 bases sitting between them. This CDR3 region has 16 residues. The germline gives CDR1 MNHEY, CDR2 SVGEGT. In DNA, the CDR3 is TGTGCCAGCAGCTCGACAAGGGACAACAGGAGAGCGAATAGGTACTTC. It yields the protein CASSSTRDNRRANRYF.

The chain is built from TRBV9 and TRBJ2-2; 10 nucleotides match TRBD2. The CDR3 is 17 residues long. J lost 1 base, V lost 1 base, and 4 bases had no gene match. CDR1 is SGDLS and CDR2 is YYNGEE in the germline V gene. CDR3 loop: CASSVLAGALNTGELFF. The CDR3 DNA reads TGTGCCAGCAGCGTACTAGCGGGAGCCTTGAACACCGGGGAGCTGTTTTTT.

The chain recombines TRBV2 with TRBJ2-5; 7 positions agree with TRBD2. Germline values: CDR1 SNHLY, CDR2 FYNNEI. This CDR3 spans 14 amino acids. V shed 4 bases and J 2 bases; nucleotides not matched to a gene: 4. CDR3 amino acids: CASSGGGRQETQYF. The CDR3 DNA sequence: TGTGCCAGCAGTGGCGGCGGGAGACAAGAGACCCAGTACTTC.

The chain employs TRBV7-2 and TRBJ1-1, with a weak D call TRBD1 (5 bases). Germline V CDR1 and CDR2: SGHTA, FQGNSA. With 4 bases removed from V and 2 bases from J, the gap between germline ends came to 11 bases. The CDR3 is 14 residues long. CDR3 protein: CASSSRRGNTEAFF. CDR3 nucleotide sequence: TGTGCCAGCAGCTCGAGGAGGGGAAACACTGAAGCTTTCTTT.

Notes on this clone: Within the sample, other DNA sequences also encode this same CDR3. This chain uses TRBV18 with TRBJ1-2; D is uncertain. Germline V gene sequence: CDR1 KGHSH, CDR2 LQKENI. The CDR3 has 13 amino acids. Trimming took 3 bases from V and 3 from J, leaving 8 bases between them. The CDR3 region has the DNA TGTGCCAGCTCACCTTCGGAGGACTATGGCTACACCTTC. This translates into CASSPSEDYGYTF.

For the CDR3, the DNA is TGTGCCAGCGAGGGCTCTAACTATGGCTACACCTTC. It specifies CASEGSNYGYTF. The chain employs TRBV3-1 (or the pseudogene TRBV3-2) and TRBJ1-2; D is ambiguous. Trimming took 8 bases from V and 0 from J, leaving 7 bases between them. There are 12 residues in the CDR3. Germline values: CDR1 LGHDT, CDR2 YNNKEL (reference sequence).

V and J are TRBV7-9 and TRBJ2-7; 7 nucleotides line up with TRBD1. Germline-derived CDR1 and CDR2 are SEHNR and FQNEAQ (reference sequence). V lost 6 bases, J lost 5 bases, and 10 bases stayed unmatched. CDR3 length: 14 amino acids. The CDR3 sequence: CASSYPGQPHEQYF. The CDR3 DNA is TGTGCCAGCAGTTATCCGGGACAGCCCCACGAGCAGTACTTC.

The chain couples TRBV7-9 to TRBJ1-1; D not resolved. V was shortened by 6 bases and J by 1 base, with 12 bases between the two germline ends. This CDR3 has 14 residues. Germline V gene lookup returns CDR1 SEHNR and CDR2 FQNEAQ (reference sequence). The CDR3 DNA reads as TGTGCCAGCAGTACTAGAGAGGGGAACACTGAAGCTTTCTTT. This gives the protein CASSTREGNTEAFF.